Sequencing of this T cell receptor beta chain was carried out in a study of cytomegalovirus exposure and HLA in healthy donors. The length of the CDR3 is 18 residues. The germline V gene has CDR1 KGHSH and CDR2 LQKENI. The junction had 12 bases not matched to a gene; V was cut back by 6 bases and J by 0 bases. Notes on this clone: Its target is unknown.

Findings and limits, study-wide: Earlier analysis found most TCR beta V segments productive about 87% or about 30% of the time. Of the V segments, some could not be distinguished, including TRBV6-2 and TRBV6-3, and were excluded.

Primers: 60 Vbeta forward and 13 Jbeta reverse. Generated by immunoSEQ multiplex PCR, the TCRdb table keeps only in-frame clones and is missing some. This sample carries some 130,000 clones, about 80% of them seen once, and the ten largest clones take around 2.2%. This receptor was obtained from a man aged 25-40 years in good health and CMV-seronegative. The rearrangement uses TRBV18 and TRBJ1-4, with TRBD1 matching over 8 bases. Sequencing was performed on PBMCs. The CDR3 sequence: CASSSRFQGAATNEKLFF. CDR3 coding DNA: TGTGCCAGCTCTTCCAGATTTCAGGGGGCTGCAACTAATGAAAAACTGTTTTTT.